The rows below give T cell receptor beta chains drawn from one sample of a study of shared clonotypes between healthy human individuals. Clones were read by immunoSEQ multiplex PCR, and TCRdb kept only the in-frame ones, dropping some. Here the sample spans about 2.3 million clones, approximately 93% being singletons. The sample taken for sequencing was naive CD4+ T cells from PBMCs. The receptors here all came from a man between 18 and 35 years old in good health. Some clones in this sample may be carry-over from other donors' samples. The CDR3 runs from the conserved cysteine through the conserved F or W. The D gene is left open where the match is weak. Size tells how often a clone was seen (once, few, many) or the class of an expanded clone, and some rows leave it out.

V,J,size,D,DNA,CDR3
TRBV28,TRBJ2-7,NA,TRBD2,TGTGCCAGCAGTTCTCCGGGAGGGAGGTACGAGCAGTACTTC,CASSSPGGRYEQYF
TRBV30,TRBJ2-1,NA,NA,TGTGCCTGGACTCACGGGAGTAGCTCCTACAATGAGCAGTTCTTC,CAWTHGSSSYNEQFF
TRBV5-1,TRBJ2-5,NA,TRBD2,TGCGCCAGCAGCTTGGGACTAGCGGGAGGGTCGCAAGAGACCCAGTACTTC,CASSLGLAGGSQETQYF
TRBV6-1,TRBJ2-7,NA,NA,TGTGCCAGCAGTGAAAAGGGGCGTTTCTCCTACGAGCAGTACTTC,CASSEKGRFSYEQYF
TRBV7-9,TRBJ2-7,NA,NA,TGTGCCAGCAGCTTAACCCCGACAGGAACCCTCTCCTACGAGCAGTACTTC,CASSLTPTGTLSYEQYF
TRBV10-3,TRBJ2-1,NA,NA,TGTGCCATCTCCACATACAATGAGCAGTTCTTC,CAISTYNEQFF
TRBV4-1,TRBJ1-4,NA,NA,TGCGCCAGCAGCCAAGTGGGAGTGATTAATGAAAAACTGTTTTTT,CASSQVGVINEKLFF
TRBV5-1,TRBJ2-1,NA,NA,TGCGCCAGCAGCGCTGGGAATTACAATGAGCAGTTCTTC,CASSAGNYNEQFF
TRBV7-3,TRBJ1-2,few,NA,TGTGCCAGCAGCTTCGGGGGGAACTATGGCTACACCTTC,CASSFGGNYGYTF
TRBV27,TRBJ2-3,NA,NA,TGTGCCAGCAGTTTTCGTGGAGCCGGACTGGCAGATACGCAGTATTTT,CASSFRGAGLADTQYF
TRBV28,TRBJ2-5,NA,TRBD2,TGTGCCAGCAGTTTCGGTCTAGCGGGAGAGGGAGAGACCCAGTACTTC,CASSFGLAGEGETQYF
TRBV2,TRBJ2-5,NA,TRBD1,TGTGCCAGCCTAGGGGACAGGGAGTCAGAGACCCAGTACTTC,CASLGDRESETQYF
TRBV6-4,TRBJ2-4,NA,NA,TGTGCCAGCAGTGAGTATGAGGGTACGATTCAGTACTTC,CASSEYEGTIQYF
TRBV28,TRBJ2-1,NA,NA,TGTGCCAGCAGTTTCGTCCACTCTGCCCATGAGCAGTTCTTC,CASSFVHSAHEQFF
TRBV7-2,TRBJ2-7,NA,NA,TGTGCCAGCAGCCAGGGAGTCACCCCAAACTTC,CASSQGVTPNF
TRBV6-5,TRBJ1-2,NA,NA,TGTGCCAGCAGTTACGCGCAGAACTATGGCTACACCTTC,CASSYAQNYGYTF
TRBV6-6,TRBJ2-7,NA,TRBD2,TGTGCCAGCAGGCCGAGCGGGGGACTAGCTTCCTACGAGCAGTACTTC,CASRPSGGLASYEQYF
TRBV19,TRBJ1-1,NA,NA,TGTGCCAGTAGATTAGCGGGCAGGGGAATTTTTAATGAAGCTTTCTTT,CASRLAGRGIFNEAFF
TRBV28,TRBJ1-2,NA,NA,TGTCTCCAGGAGAAGCTGGGTCACTATGGCTACACCTTC,CLQEKLGHYGYTF
TRBV7-8,TRBJ2-7,NA,NA,TGTGCCAGCAGCCTTACATCTGCCTACGAGCAGTACTTC,CASSLTSAYEQYF
TRBV6-4,TRBJ2-3,NA,NA,TGTGCCAGAGGCTATCTCGGCACAGATACGCAGTATTTT,CARGYLGTDTQYF
TRBV9,TRBJ2-2,NA,TRBD1,TGTGCCAGCAGCGTAGTGACAGGGGGCAACACCGGGGAGCTGTTTTTT,CASSVVTGGNTGELFF
TRBV6-5,TRBJ1-1,NA,TRBD1,TGTGCCAGCAGTCGGCAGGGGGTACTCGCCACTGAAGCTTTCTTT,CASSRQGVLATEAFF
TRBV7-2,TRBJ2-1,NA,NA,TGTGCCAGCAGCCTCTCAGGGTTGGGTGAGCAGTTCTTC,CASSLSGLGEQFF
TRBV7-9,TRBJ1-4,NA,NA,TGTGCCAGCAGCCAAGGACGCTGGGGGGAAAAACTGTTTTTT,CASSQGRWGEKLFF
TRBV29-1,TRBJ2-5,once,NA,TGCAGCGCGGTGCCGTTATTAATGCGAGGAGGGGTTTCTCAGGAGACCCAGTACTTC,CSAVPLLMRGGVSQETQYF
TRBV7-9,TRBJ2-1,NA,TRBD2,TGTGCCAGCAGCTTAGCTAGCGGGGGGATGCAGTTCTTC,CASSLASGGMQFF
TRBV28,TRBJ2-1,NA,NA,TGTGCCAGCAGTTTCTCTCTTACCCCCGGGATCTTC,CASSFSLTPGIF
TRBV4-3,TRBJ2-3,NA,NA,TGCGCCAGCAGCCAAGATAGGGCAATTTTAGATACGCAGTATTTT,CASSQDRAILDTQYF
TRBV5-1,TRBJ2-7,NA,TRBD1,TGCGCCAGCAGCTTGGGGGACAGGGGCCTCCTTGTCGAGCAGTACTTC,CASSLGDRGLLVEQYF
TRBV30,TRBJ1-2,NA,NA,TGTGCCTGGAGTGTGGGGCACTATGGCTACACCTTC,CAWSVGHYGYTF
TRBV6-4,TRBJ1-5,NA,NA,TGTGCCAGCAGTGACACCGTACTCCCGAGGGAGGGTCAGCCCCAGCATTTT,CASSDTVLPREGQPQHF
TRBV7-2,TRBJ1-2,NA,NA,TGTGCCAGCAGCTTCGGACAGTCCTATGGCTACACCTTC,CASSFGQSYGYTF
TRBV28,TRBJ2-3,NA,TRBD1,TGTGCCAGCAGTTCAGGACAGGGTACAGATACGCAGTATTTT,CASSSGQGTDTQYF
TRBV6-4,TRBJ1-1,NA,NA,TGTGCCAGCAGTGAGGTAGGGGGAACCACTGAAGCTTTCTTT,CASSEVGGTTEAFF
TRBV5-4,TRBJ2-1,NA,TRBD2,TGTGCCAGCAGCTTGGCACTAGCGGGAGCCGATGAGCAGTTCTTC,CASSLALAGADEQFF
TRBV2,TRBJ2-7,once,NA,TGTGCCAGCAGGGATGCCCGGCGGGGCAGCTCCTACGAGCAGTACTTC,CASRDARRGSSYEQYF
TRBV7-9,TRBJ2-2,NA,NA,TGTGCCAGCAGCCCAGGGGCGACGAACACCGGGGAGCTGTTTTTT,CASSPGATNTGELFF
TRBV27,TRBJ2-7,NA,TRBD1,TGTGCCAGCAGATGGACTTTTACGACAGGGCACTACGAGCAGTACTTC,CASRWTFTTGHYEQYF
TRBV5-1,TRBJ1-3,NA,TRBD1,TGCGCCAGCAGCTTCGGACAGGTTTCGGGAAACACCATATATTTT,CASSFGQVSGNTIYF
TRBV6-5,TRBJ1-5,NA,TRBD1,TGTGCCAGCAGTCGGACAGGGAATAGCAATCAGCCCCAGCATTTT,CASSRTGNSNQPQHF
TRBV19,TRBJ2-6,NA,NA,TGTGCCAGCTCCGGGAGAGGGGCCAACGTCCTGACTTTC,CASSGRGANVLTF
TRBV5-1,TRBJ2-6,NA,TRBD1,TGCGCCAGCAGCCAACGTTGGGGACAGGTCTCTGGGGCCAACGTCCTGACTTTC,CASSQRWGQVSGANVLTF
TRBV7-2,TRBJ2-3,few,NA,TGTGCCAGCAGCTTAGCGGCGGGGAGGAGAGATACGCAGTATTTT,CASSLAAGRRDTQYF
TRBV6-5,TRBJ1-6,NA,NA,TGTGCCAGCAGTCGACAGACCGGGAATTCACCCCTCCACTTT,CASSRQTGNSPLHF
TRBV30,TRBJ2-6,NA,NA,TGTGCCTGCTCACAAACTGGGGCCAACGTCCTGACTTTC,CACSQTGANVLTF
TRBV29-1,TRBJ2-3,NA,NA,TGCAGCCTAGAAGGGGCTGGAGATACGCAGTATTTT,CSLEGAGDTQYF
TRBV6-4,TRBJ1-5,NA,NA,TGTGCCAGCAGTCCGGAGGCCTATAGCAATCAGCCCCAGCATTTT,CASSPEAYSNQPQHF
TRBV9,TRBJ2-1,NA,TRBD2,TGTGCCAGCAGCCAGGGACTAGCGGGATTCAATGAGCAGTTCTTC,CASSQGLAGFNEQFF
TRBV5-5,TRBJ2-7,NA,NA,TGTGCCAGCAGCTTAGTAATGGGAGGCTCCTACGAGCAGTACTTC,CASSLVMGGSYEQYF
TRBV13,TRBJ2-5,NA,NA,TGTGCCAGCAGCTTAAGCCGAGAGACCCAGTACTTC,CASSLSRETQYF
TRBV9,TRBJ2-7,NA,TRBD2,TGTGCCAGCAGCCCCGACCTTCTAGCGGAAAGCTACGAGCAGTACTTC,CASSPDLLAESYEQYF
TRBV2,TRBJ2-3,once,TRBD1,TGTGCCAGCAGGAGGGACAGGAGCACAGATACGCAGTATTTT,CASRRDRSTDTQYF
TRBV15,TRBJ1-4,NA,TRBD1,TGTGCCACCAGCAGAGTCTACGGACAGGAGAATGAAAAACTGTTTTTT,CATSRVYGQENEKLFF